Listed below are T cell receptor beta chains from one sample, sequenced in a study of T cell clones after liver transplantation. Libraries were prepared by immunoSEQ multiplex PCR; TCRdb keeps only in-frame clonotypes and omits some of them. The sample contains tens of thousands of clones, less than 85% of which appear only once. The specimen comprised CD4+ T cells from blood, sampled before liver transplant. The origin of the receptors is a human donor who received a liver transplant. Each CDR3 is given with its conserved first and last residue. A D gene is named only where the DNA matches it firmly. Clone size, where shown, is once, few, many, or a class for clones that have expanded.

V,size,J,D,DNA,CDR3
TRBV7-2,.,TRBJ1-1,.,TGTGCCAGCAGCTTAGATTGGGTTGGCACTGAAGCTTTCTTT,CASSLDWVGTEAFF
TRBV2,.,TRBJ2-2,TRBD2,TGTGCCAGCACGCTAGCGGGTAACACCGGGGAGCTGTTTTTT,CASTLAGNTGELFF
TRBV4-2,.,TRBJ2-3,.,TGTGCCAGCAGCCAAGACCCCCAGCTAACAGATACGCAGTATTTT,CASSQDPQLTDTQYF
TRBV25-1,.,TRBJ2-1,.,TGTGCCAGCAGTGATCCGGGATCCTACAATGAGCAGTTCTTC,CASSDPGSYNEQFF
TRBV19,few,TRBJ2-3,TRBD1,TGTGCCAGTAGGGGAAACAGGGGGTTCACAGATACGCAGTATTTT,CASRGNRGFTDTQYF
TRBV7-6,.,TRBJ2-5,.,TGTGCCAGCAGCCCAACCCTAGCGTGGGGAGAGACCCAGTACTTC,CASSPTLAWGETQYF
TRBV30,.,TRBJ2-7,.,TGTGCCTGGAGTATATGGAACGAGCAGTACTTC,CAWSIWNEQYF
TRBV7-9,.,TRBJ1-1,TRBD1,TGTGCCAGCAGCTCCGACAGGGGTACTGAAGCTTTCTTT,CASSSDRGTEAFF
TRBV20-1,.,TRBJ2-1,.,TGCAGTGCAGAGGGAGCGTATGAGCAGTTCTTC,CSAEGAYEQFF
TRBV5-4,.,TRBJ1-3,.,TGTGCCAGCAGCTTGAGTGGAAACACCATATATTTT,CASSLSGNTIYF